This T cell receptor (beta chain) was profiled in a study of blood T cell repertoires in COVID-19. Background on the study: The origin of the acute and convalescent COVID-19 samples was the United States, Italy and Spain.

Those who participated ranged in age from 18 to 89 years and resided in 20 to 25 US areas. Participants were placed into cohorts based on the clinical history they reported. Trimming stripped 0 bases from V and 4 bases from J, with 12 bases between. CDR1 SNHLY and CDR2 FYNNEI come from the germline V gene. This CDR3 has 15 residues. Using immunoSEQ multiplex PCR, the repertoire was profiled, and TCRdb retains in-frame clones only, with some absent. In the table there are 290,000 or so clones, 86% of which are singletons. This clonotype was obtained from a woman between 18 and 30 years old who had recovered from COVID-19. Source material: PBMCs or T cells enriched from blood (not recorded which). This chain links TRBV2 with TRBJ1-2, with D tentatively TRBD1 (6 bases). Here the CDR3 DNA reads TGTGCCAGCAGTGAAGCCCAGGGGTGGGTCTATGGCTACACCTTC. This gives the protein CASSEAQGWVYGYTF.